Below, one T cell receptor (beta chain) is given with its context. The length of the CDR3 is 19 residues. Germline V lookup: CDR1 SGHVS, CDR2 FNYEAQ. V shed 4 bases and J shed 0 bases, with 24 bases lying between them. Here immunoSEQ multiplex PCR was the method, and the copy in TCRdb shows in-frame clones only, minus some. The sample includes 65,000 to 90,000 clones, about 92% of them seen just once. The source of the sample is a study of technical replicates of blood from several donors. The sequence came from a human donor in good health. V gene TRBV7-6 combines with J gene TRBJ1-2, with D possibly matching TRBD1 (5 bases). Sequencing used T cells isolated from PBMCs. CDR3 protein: CASSYSRWSQGLANYGYTF. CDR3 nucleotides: TGTGCCAGCAGCTACTCAAGATGGTCTCAGGGTCTTGCTAACTATGGCTACACCTTC.